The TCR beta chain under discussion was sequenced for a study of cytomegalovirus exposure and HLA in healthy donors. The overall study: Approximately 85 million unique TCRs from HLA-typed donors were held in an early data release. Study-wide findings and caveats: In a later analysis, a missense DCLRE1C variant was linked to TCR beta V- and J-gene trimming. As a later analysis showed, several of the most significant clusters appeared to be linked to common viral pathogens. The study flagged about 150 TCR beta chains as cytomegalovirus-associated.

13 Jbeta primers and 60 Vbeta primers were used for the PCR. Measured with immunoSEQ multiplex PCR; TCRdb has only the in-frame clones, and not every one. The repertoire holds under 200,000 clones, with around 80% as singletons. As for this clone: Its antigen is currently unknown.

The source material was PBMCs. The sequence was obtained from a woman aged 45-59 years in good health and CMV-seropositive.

The CDR3 region has the DNA TGTGCCAGCAGTTACTCCGGGACTAGTGAGTCCCCCCAGTACTTC. It specifies CASSYSGTSESPQYF. The V and J genes are TRBV6-5 and TRBJ2-7; 8 bases are a match to TRBD2. This CDR3 contains 15 residues. Germline V gene sequence: CDR1 MNHEY, CDR2 SVGAGI. V lost 0 bases and J lost 10; bases outside the gene matches: 11.